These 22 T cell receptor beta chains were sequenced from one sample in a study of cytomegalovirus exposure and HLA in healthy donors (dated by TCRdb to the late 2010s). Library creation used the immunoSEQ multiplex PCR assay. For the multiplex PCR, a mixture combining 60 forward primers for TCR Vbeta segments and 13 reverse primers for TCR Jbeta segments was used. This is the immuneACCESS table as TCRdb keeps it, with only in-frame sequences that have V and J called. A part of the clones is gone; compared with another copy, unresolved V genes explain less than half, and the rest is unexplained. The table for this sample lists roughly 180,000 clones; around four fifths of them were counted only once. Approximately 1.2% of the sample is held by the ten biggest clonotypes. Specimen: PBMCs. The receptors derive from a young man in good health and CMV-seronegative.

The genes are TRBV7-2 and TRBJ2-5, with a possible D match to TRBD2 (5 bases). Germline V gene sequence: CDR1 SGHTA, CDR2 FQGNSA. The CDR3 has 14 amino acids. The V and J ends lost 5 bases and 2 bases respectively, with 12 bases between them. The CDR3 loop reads CASSIRLNQETQYF. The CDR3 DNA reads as TGTGCCAGCAGCATAAGACTAAATCAAGAGACCCAGTACTTC.

The CDR3 loop is CASSLDGTDDYGYTF. CDR3 DNA: TGTGCCAGCAGTTTAGATGGGACAGACGACTATGGCTACACCTTC. This rearrangement joins TRBV27 to TRBJ1-2; 7 nucleotides align to TRBD1. Germline assignment: CDR1 MNHEY and CDR2 SMNVEV (reference sequence). Trimming took 2 bases from V and 3 from J; bases not matched to a gene: 6. The CDR3 length is 15 residues.

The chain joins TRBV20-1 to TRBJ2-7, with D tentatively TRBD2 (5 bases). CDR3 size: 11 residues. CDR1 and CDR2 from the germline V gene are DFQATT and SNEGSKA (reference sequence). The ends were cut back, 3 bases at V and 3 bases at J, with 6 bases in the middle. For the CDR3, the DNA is TGCAGTGCTAGGGCGGGCTACGAGCAGTACTTC. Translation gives CSARAGYEQYF.

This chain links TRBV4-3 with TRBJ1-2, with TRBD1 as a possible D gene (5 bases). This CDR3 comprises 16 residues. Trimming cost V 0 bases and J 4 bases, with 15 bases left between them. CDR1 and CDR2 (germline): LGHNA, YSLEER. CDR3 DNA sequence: TGCGCCAGCAGCCAAGATGGCAGGGAAACTTCCTATGGCTACACCTTC. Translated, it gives CASSQDGRETSYGYTF.

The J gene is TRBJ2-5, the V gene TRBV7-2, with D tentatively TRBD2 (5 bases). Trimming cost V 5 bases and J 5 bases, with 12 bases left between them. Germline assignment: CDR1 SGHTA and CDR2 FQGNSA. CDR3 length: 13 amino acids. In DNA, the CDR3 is TGTGCCAGCAGCGAGCGGAATGTGGAGACCCAGTACTTC. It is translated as CASSERNVETQYF.

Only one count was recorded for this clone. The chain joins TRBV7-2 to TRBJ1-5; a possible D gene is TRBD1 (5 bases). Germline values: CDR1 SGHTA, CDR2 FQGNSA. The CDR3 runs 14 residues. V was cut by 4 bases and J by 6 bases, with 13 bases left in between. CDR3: CASSSWGGSQPQHF. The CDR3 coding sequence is TGTGCCAGCAGCTCCTGGGGGGGTAGTCAGCCCCAGCATTTT.

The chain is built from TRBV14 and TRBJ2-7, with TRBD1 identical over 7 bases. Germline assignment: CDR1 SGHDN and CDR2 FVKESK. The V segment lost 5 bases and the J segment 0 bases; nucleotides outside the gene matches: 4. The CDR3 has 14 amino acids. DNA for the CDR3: TGTGCCAGCAGCAACCGGGACAGCTCCTACGAGCAGTACTTC. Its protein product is CASSNRDSSYEQYF.

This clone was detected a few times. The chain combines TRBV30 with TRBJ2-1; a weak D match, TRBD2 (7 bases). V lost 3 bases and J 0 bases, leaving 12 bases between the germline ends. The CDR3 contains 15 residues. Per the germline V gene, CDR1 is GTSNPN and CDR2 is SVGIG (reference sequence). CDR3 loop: CAWRGGTSSYNEQFF. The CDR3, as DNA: TGTGCCTGGAGGGGGGGGACAAGCTCCTACAATGAGCAGTTCTTC. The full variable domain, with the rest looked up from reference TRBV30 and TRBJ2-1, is SQTIHQWPATLVQPVGSPLSLECTVEGTSNPNLYWYRQAAGRGLQLLFYSVGIGQISSEVPQNLSASRPQDRQFILSSKKLLLSDSGFYLCAWRGGTSSYNEQFFGPGTRLTVL.

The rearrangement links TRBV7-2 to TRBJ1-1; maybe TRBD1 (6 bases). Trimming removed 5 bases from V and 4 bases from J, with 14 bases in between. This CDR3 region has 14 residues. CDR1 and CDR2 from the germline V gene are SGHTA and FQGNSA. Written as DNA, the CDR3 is TGTGCCAGCAGCCCCCAAGGACAGCTCACTGAAGCTTTCTTT. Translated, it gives CASSPQGQLTEAFF. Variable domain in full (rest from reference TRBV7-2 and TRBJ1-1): GAGVSQSPSNKVTEKGKDVELRCDPISGHTALYWYRQSLGQGLEFLIYFQGNSAPDKSGLPSDRFSAERTGGSVSTLTIQRTQQEDSAVYLCASSPQGQLTEAFFGQGTRLTVV.

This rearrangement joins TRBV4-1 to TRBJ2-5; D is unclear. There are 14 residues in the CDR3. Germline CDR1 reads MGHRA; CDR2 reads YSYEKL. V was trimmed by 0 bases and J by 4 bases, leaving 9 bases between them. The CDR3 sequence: CASSQEASGETQYF. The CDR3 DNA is TGCGCCAGCAGCCAAGAAGCATCGGGAGAGACCCAGTACTTC.

In nucleotides, the CDR3 is TGTGCCAGCAGTGACACTCCCGACTCCCAGTACCGCACCGGGGAGCTGTTTTTT. It yields the protein CASSDTPDSQYRTGELFF. The chain combines TRBV6-1 with TRBJ2-2; D gene ambiguous. The germline V gene encodes CDR1 MNHNS and CDR2 SASEGT. V lost 3 bases, J lost 4 bases, and 21 bases lay in between. The length of the CDR3 is 18 residues.

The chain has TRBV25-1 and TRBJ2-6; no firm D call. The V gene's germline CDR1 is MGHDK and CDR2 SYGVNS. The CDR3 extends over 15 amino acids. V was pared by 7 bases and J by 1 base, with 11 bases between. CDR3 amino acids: CASTFTGSGANVLTF. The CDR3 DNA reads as TGTGCCAGCACCTTTACTGGTTCTGGGGCCAACGTCCTGACTTTC. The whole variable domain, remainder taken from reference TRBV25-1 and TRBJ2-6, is EADIYQTPRYLVIGTGKKITLECSQTMGHDKMYWYQQDPGMELHLIHYSYGVNSTEKGDLSSESTVSRIRTEHFPLTLESARPSHTSQYLCASTFTGSGANVLTFGAGSRLTVL.

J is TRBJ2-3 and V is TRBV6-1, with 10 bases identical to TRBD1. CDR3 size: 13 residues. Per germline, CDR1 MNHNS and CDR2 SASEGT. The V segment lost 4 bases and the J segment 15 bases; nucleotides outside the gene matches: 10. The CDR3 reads CASSASGTGDSYF. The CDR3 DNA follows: TGTGCCAGCAGTGCTTCTGGGACAGGGGATTCTTATTTT.

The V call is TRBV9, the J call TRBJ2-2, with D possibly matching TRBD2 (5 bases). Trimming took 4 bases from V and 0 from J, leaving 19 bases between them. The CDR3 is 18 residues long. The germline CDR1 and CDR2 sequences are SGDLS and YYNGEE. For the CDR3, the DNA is TGTGCCAGCAGCCTGTTAGCGAGCGGAAGAACGAACACCGGGGAGCTGTTTTTT. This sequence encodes CASSLLASGRTNTGELFF.

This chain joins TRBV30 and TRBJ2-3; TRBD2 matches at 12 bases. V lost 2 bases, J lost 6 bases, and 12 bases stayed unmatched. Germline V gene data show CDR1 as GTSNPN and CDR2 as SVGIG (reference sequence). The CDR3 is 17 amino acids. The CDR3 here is CAWSLTSGRGGADTQYF. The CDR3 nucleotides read TGTGCCTGGAGTCTGACTAGCGGGAGAGGTGGGGCCGATACGCAGTATTTT.

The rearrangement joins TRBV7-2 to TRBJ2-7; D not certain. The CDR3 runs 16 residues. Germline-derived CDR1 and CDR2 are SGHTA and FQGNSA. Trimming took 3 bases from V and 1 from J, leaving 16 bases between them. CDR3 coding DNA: TGTGCCAGCAGCTTTGTTGTGGTTGCAGCGTCCTACGAGCAGTACTTC. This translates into CASSFVVVAASYEQYF.

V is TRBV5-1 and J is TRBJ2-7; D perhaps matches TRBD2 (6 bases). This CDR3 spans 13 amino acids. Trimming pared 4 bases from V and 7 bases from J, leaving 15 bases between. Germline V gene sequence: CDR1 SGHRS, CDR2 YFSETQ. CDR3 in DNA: TGCGCCAGCAGCGGGGGGATTGGGGGTGAGCAGTACTTC. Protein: CASSGGIGGEQYF.

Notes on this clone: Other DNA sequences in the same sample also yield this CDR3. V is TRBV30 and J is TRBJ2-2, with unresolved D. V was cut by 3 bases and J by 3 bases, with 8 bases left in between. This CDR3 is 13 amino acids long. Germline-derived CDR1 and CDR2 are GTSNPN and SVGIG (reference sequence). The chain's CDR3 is CAWSVLDTGELFF. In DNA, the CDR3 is TGTGCCTGGAGCGTACTCGACACCGGGGAGCTGTTTTTT.

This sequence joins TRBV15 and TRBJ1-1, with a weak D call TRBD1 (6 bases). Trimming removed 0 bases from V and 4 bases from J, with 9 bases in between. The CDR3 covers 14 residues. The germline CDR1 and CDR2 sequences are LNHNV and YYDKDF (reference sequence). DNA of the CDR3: TGTGCCACCAGCAGAGATGTAGGGGGCACTGAAGCTTTCTTT. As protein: CATSRDVGGTEAFF.

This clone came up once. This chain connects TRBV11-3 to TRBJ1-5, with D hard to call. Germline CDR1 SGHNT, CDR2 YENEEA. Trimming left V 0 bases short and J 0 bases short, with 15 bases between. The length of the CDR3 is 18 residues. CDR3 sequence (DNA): TGTGCCAGCAGCTTAGAGGGCAGAAGGAACCATAGCAATCAGCCCCAGCATTTT. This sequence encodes CASSLEGRRNHSNQPQHF.

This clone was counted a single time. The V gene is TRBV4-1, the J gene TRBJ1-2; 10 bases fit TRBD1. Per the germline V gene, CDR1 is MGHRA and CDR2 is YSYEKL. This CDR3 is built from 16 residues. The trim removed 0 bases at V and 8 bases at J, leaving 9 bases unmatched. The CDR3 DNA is TGCGCCAGCAGCCAAGATCTTATTGGGACAGGGGTCGGCTACACCTTC. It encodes CASSQDLIGTGVGYTF.

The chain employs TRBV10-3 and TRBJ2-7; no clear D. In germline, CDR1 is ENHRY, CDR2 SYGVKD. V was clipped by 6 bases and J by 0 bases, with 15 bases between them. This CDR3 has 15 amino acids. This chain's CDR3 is CAISGGATDSYEQYF. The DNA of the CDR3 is TGTGCCATCAGCGGCGGCGCTACGGACTCCTACGAGCAGTACTTC.